The clone carrying this T cell receptor (beta chain) has only one observation. V was clipped by 3 bases and J by 6 bases, with 6 bases between them. The CDR3 spans 12 residues. Germline V gene data show CDR1 as SNHLY and CDR2 as FYNNEI. TCRdb's table, derived via immunoSEQ multiplex PCR, lists solely in-frame clones and lacks some. The sample holds about 90,000 clones, approximately 91% seen once. This entry comes from a study of blood T cell repertoires in COVID-19. Study information: Both acute and convalescent COVID-19 samples were obtained from the United States, Italy and Spain.

This TCR was sampled from a woman in her seventies with acute or convalescent COVID-19. The sample taken for sequencing was peripheral blood. The J gene is TRBJ2-1, the V gene TRBV2; D unresolved. Here the CDR3 DNA reads TGTGCCAGCAGTGAGTCGGTCAATGAGCAGTTCTTC. Its translation: CASSESVNEQFF.